The 10 T cell receptor beta chains reported below all come from one sample, sequenced in a study of blood T cell repertoires in COVID-19. Using immunoSEQ multiplex PCR, the repertoire was profiled, and TCRdb retains in-frame clones only, with some absent. The sample contains 80,000 to 95,000 clones, about 90% of which appear only once. Sequences were obtained from peripheral blood. These receptors originate from a human donor with active COVID-19. The donor label of this sample is uncertain.

The CDR3 nucleotides read TGTGCCAGCAGCTTCCTGAACACCGGGGAGCTGTTTTTT. Translated: CASSFLNTGELFF. The V gene is TRBV14, the J gene TRBJ2-2; D ambiguous. The V and J ends lost 5 bases and 1 base respectively, with 5 bases between them. This CDR3 comprises 13 residues. Germline loops: CDR1 SGHDN, CDR2 FVKESK.

This sequence joins TRBV7-8 and TRBJ2-7; 15 bases match TRBD2. Trimming removed 4 bases from V and 0 bases from J; junction bases left unmatched: 4. CDR1 SGHVS and CDR2 FQNEAQ come from the germline V gene. CDR3 length equals 17 residues. As DNA, the CDR3 is TGTGCCAGCAGCTCCGGGACTAGCGGGGGGATCTCCTACGAGCAGTACTTC. It specifies CASSSGTSGGISYEQYF. The variable domain in full, with the rest retrieved from reference TRBV7-8 and TRBJ2-7, is GAGVSQSPRYKVAKRGQDVALRCDPISGHVSLFWYQQALGQGPEFLTYFQNEAQLDKSGLPSDRFFAERPEGSVSTLKIQRTQQEDSAVYLCASSSGTSGGISYEQYFGPGTRLTVT.

The genes are TRBV7-2 and TRBJ1-1; the D is unclear. Deletions cut 2 bases from V and 1 base from J, with 11 bases between. The CDR3 length is 15 residues. From germline, CDR1 is SGHTA and CDR2 FQGNSA. The DNA of the CDR3 is TGTGCCAGCAGCTTATCCTTGCGGGCGAACACTGAAGCTTTCTTT. Its protein product is CASSLSLRANTEAFF.

This clone was found once. J is TRBJ2-1 and V is TRBV10-1, with 7 bases fitting TRBD2. CDR1 is WNHNN and CDR2 is SYGVQD in the germline V gene (reference sequence). J was trimmed by 9 bases and V by 0 bases; bases with no gene match: 8. The CDR3 runs to 15 residues. CDR3 region: CASSESHSGSGEQFF. The DNA of the CDR3 is TGCGCCAGCAGTGAGTCGCATAGCGGGTCAGGTGAGCAGTTCTTC.

This sequence joins TRBV6-5 and TRBJ2-7; D may be TRBD1 (5 bases). CDR1 is MNHEY, CDR2 SVGAGI, per germline. V was trimmed by 0 bases and J by 3 bases, leaving 15 bases between them. The CDR3 length is 16 residues. The CDR3 loop reads CASSYSLGQIVYEQYF. CDR3 nucleotide sequence: TGTGCCAGCAGTTACTCGTTGGGGCAGATTGTCTACGAGCAGTACTTC.

The gene calls are TRBV5-1 and TRBJ2-2; TRBD1 matches at 7 bases. Germline V gene data show CDR1 as SGHRS and CDR2 as YFSETQ. The CDR3 spans 15 residues. Trimming took 1 base from V and 1 from J; bases not matched to a gene: 1. The chain's CDR3 is CASSLRQGNTGELFF. The CDR3 coding sequence is TGCGCCAGCAGCTTGCGACAGGGGAACACCGGGGAGCTGTTTTTT.

The gene calls are TRBV6-9 and TRBJ2-1; 9 positions match TRBD2. The CDR3 length is 20 residues. Trimming removed 2 bases from V and 2 bases from J; junction bases left unmatched: 16. CDR1 is MNHGY, CDR2 SVAAGI, per germline. CDR3 protein: CASSYPCGGANPHPYNEQFF. The CDR3 DNA is TGTGCCAGCAGTTATCCATGCGGGGGGGCGAATCCTCACCCCTACAATGAGCAGTTCTTC.

The V gene is TRBV19, the J gene TRBJ1-1, with 7 bases fitting TRBD1. The CDR3 runs 16 residues. From germline, CDR1 is LNHDA and CDR2 SQIVND (reference sequence). V shed 8 bases and J 0 bases; nucleotides not matched to a gene: 12. The CDR3 loop is CASLEYGTELNTEAFF. DNA of the CDR3: TGTGCCAGTCTTGAATACGGGACAGAGCTGAACACTGAAGCTTTCTTT.

The chain employs TRBV19 and TRBJ2-7; 8 nucleotides line up with TRBD2. With 7 bases clipped from V and 1 base from J, the junction kept 15 bases outside the gene matches. The germline V gene has CDR1 LNHDA and CDR2 SQIVND (reference sequence). There are 17 residues in the CDR3. The CDR3, as DNA: TGTGCCAGTACCCCTCGTGGCGGTAGCGGGGTTTCCTACGAGCAGTACTTC. Its translation: CASTPRGGSGVSYEQYF.

The J gene is TRBJ1-6, the V gene TRBV5-1; D uncertain. V lost 0 bases to trimming and J lost 9 bases, with 7 bases between them. Per germline, CDR1 SGHRS and CDR2 YFSETQ. This CDR3 has 13 amino acids. CDR3 bases: TGCGCCAGCAGCTTGGAACAGATTTCACCCCTCCACTTT. Its translation: CASSLEQISPLHF.